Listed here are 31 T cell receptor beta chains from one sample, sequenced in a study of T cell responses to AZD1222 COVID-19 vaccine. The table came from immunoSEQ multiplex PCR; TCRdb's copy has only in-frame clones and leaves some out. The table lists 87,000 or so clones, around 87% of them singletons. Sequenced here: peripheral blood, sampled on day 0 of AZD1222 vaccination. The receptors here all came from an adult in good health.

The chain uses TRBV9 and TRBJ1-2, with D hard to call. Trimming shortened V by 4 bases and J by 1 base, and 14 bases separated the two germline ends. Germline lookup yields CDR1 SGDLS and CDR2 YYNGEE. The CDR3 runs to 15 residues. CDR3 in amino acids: CASSSRAVLNYGYTF. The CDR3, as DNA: TGTGCCAGCAGCAGCCGGGCCGTCCTTAACTATGGCTACACCTTC.

CDR3 region: CASSQGVLGNTIYF. The CDR3 nucleotides read TGTGCCAGCAGCCAAGGCGTTCTGGGAAACACCATATATTTT. The chain couples TRBV3-1 (or the pseudogene TRBV3-2) to TRBJ1-3; no firm D call. V was trimmed by 1 base and J by 4 bases, leaving 8 bases between them. Germline assignment: CDR1 LGHDT and CDR2 YNNKEL (reference sequence). The CDR3 is made up of 14 amino acids.

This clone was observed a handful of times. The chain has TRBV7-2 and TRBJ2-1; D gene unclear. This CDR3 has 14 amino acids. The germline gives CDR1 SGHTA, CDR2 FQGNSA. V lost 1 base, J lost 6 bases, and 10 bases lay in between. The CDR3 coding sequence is TGTGCCAGCAGCTTAGTACTTCCCCCCAATGAGCAGTTCTTC. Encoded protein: CASSLVLPPNEQFF.

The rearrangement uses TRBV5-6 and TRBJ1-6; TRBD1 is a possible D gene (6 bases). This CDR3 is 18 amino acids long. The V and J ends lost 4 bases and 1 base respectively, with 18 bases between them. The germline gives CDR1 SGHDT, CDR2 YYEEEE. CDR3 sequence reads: CASSTFYNRESYNSPLHF. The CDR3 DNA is TGTGCCAGCAGCACCTTCTATAACAGGGAGTCCTATAATTCACCCCTCCACTTT.

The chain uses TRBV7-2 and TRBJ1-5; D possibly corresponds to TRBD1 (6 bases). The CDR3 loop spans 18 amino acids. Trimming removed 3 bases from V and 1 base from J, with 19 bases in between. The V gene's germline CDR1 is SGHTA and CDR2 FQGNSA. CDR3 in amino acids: CASSFSPQGTFSNQPQHF. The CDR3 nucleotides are TGTGCCAGCAGCTTCTCCCCGCAGGGGACGTTCAGCAATCAGCCCCAGCATTTT.

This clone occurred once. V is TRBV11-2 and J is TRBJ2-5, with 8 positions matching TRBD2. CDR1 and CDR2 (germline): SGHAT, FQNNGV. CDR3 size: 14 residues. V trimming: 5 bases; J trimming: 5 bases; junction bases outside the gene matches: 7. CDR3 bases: TGTGCCAGCAGCGCGGGACTAGTCGGCGAGACCCAGTACTTC. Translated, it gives CASSAGLVGETQYF.

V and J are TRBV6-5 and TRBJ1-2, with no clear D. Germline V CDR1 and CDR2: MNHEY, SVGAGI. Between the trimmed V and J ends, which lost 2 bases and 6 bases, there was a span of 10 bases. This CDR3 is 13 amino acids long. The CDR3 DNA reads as TGTGCCAGCAGTTACGGGGAGTTGGATGGCTACACCTTC. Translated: CASSYGELDGYTF.

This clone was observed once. Here the CDR3 DNA reads TGCGCCAGCAGCCCCGCAGGGGGAATGGTGAACACTGAAGCTTTCTTT. Translating it yields CASSPAGGMVNTEAFF. The chain joins TRBV4-1 to TRBJ1-1; 7 bases map to TRBD1. Unmatched junction bases numbered 8, after V lost 4 bases and J lost 0 bases. Germline V gene data show CDR1 as MGHRA and CDR2 as YSYEKL. This CDR3 contains 16 residues.

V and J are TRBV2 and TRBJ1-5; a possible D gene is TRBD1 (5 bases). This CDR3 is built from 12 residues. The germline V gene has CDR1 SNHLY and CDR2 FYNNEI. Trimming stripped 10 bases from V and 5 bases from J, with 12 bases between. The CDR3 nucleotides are TGTGCCACCTCTCTGGGGGATCAGCCCCAGCATTTT. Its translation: CATSLGDQPQHF.

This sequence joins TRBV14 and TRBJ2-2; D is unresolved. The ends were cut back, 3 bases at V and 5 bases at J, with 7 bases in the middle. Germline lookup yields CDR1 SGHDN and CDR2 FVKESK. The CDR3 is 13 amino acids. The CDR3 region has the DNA TGTGCCAGCAGCCAGTTGGGGACCGGGGAGCTGTTTTTT. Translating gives CASSQLGTGELFF.

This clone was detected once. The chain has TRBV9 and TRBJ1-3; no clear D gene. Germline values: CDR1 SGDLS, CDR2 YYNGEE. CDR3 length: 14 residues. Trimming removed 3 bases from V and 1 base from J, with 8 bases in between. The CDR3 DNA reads TGTGCCAGCAGCGGAGATTTGTCTGGAAACACCATATATTTT. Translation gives CASSGDLSGNTIYF.

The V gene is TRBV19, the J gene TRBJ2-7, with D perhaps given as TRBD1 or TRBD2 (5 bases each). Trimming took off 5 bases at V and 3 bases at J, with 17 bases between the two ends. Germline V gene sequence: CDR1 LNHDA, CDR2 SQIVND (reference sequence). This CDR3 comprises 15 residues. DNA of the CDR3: TGTGCCAGTAGTGACCAAGCAATGGGGGTCTACGAGCAGTACTTC. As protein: CASSDQAMGVYEQYF.

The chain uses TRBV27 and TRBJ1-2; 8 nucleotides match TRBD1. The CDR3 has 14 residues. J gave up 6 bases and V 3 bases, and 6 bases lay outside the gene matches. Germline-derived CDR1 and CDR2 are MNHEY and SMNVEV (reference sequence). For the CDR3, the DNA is TGTGCCAGCAGTTTTCAACCGACAGGGGATGGCTACACCTTC. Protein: CASSFQPTGDGYTF.

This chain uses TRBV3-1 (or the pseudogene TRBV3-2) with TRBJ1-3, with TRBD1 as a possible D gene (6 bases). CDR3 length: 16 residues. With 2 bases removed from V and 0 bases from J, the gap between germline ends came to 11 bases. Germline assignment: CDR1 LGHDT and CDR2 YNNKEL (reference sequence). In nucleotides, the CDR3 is TGTGCCAGCAGCCAACCCAGGACAGTCTCTGGAAACACCATATATTTT. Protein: CASSQPRTVSGNTIYF.

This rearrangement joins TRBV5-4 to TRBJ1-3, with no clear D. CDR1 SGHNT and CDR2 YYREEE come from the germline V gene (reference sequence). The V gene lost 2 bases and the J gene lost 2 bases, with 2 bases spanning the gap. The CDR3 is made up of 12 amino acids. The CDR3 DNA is TGTGCCAGCAGCTTTGCTGGAAACACCATATATTTT. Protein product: CASSFAGNTIYF.

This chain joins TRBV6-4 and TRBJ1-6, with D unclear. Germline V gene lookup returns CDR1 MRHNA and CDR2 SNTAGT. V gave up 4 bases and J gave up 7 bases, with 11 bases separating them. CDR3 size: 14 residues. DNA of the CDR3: TGTGCCAGCAGTGTATCTCCGGGGAATTCACCCCTCCACTTT. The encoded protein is CASSVSPGNSPLHF.

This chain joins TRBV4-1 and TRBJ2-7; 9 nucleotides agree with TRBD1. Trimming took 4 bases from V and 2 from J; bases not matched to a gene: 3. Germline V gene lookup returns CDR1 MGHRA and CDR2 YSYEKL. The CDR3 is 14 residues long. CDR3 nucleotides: TGCGCCAGCAGCCTCGGGACAGGGACCTACGAGCAGTACTTC. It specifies CASSLGTGTYEQYF.

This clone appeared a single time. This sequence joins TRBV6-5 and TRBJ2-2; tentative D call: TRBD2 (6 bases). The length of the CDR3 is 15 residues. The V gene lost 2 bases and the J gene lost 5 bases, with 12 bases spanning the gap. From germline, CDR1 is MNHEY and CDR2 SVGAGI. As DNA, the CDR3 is TGTGCCAGCAGTTACCAAACTAGCCAGACCGGGGAGCTGTTTTTT. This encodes CASSYQTSQTGELFF.

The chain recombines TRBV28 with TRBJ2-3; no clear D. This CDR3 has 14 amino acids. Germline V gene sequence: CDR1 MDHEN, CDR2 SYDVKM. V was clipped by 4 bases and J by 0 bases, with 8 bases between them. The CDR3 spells CASSSAPSTDTQYF. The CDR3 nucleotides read TGTGCCAGCAGTTCTGCCCCTAGCACAGATACGCAGTATTTT.

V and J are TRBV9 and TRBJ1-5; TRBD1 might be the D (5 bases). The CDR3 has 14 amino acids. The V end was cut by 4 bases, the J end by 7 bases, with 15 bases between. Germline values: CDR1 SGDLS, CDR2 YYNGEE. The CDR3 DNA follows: TGTGCCAGCAGCCGGTCGGGGCTAAACCAGCCCCAGCATTTT. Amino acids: CASSRSGLNQPQHF.

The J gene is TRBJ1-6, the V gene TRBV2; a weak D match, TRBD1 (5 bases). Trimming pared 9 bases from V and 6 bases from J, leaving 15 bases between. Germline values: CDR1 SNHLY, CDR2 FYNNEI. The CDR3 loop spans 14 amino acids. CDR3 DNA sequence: TGTGCCAGTTACAAAAGGGACCCTAATTCACCCCTCCACTTT. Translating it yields CASYKRDPNSPLHF.

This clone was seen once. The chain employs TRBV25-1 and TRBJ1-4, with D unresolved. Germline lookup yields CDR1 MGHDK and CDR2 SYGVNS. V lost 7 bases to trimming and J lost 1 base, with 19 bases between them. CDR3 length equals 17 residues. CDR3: CASTGGALGLTNEKLFF. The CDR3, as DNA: TGTGCCAGCACCGGCGGCGCACTGGGCTTAACTAATGAAAAACTGTTTTTT.

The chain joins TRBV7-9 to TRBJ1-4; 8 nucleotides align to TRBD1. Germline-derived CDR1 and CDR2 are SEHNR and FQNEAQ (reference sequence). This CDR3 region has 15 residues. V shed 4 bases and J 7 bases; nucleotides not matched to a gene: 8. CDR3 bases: TGTGCCAGCAGCTCCTTCGCAGGGGGCCCTGAAAAACTGTTTTTT. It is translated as CASSSFAGGPEKLFF.

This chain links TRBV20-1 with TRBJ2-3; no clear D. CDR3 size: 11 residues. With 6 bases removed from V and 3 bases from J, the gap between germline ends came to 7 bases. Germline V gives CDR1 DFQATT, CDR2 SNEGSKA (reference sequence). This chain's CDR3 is CSATRTDTQYF. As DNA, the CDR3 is TGCAGTGCAACGAGAACAGATACGCAGTATTTT.

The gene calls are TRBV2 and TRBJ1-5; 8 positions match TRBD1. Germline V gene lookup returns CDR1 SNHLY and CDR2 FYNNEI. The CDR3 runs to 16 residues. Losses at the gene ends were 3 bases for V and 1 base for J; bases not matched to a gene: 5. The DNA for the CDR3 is TGTGCCAGCAGTGATCTACAGGGGGGCAGCAATCAGCCCCAGCATTTT. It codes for CASSDLQGGSNQPQHF. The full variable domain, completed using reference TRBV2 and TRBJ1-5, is EPEVTQTPSHQVTQMGQEVILRCVPISNHLYFYWYRQILGQKVEFLVSFYNNEISEKSEIFDDQFSVERPDGSNFTLKIRSTKLEDSAMYFCASSDLQGGSNQPQHFGDGTRLSIL.

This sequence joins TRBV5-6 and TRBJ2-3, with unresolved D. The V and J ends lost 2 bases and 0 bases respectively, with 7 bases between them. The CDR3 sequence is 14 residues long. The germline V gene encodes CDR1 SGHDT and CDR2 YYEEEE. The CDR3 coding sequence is TGTGCCAGCAGCTTAAAGGGCAGCACAGATACGCAGTATTTT. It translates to CASSLKGSTDTQYF.

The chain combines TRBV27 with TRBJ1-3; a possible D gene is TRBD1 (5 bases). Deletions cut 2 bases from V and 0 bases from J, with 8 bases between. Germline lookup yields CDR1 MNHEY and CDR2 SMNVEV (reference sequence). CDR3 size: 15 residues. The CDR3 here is CASSLAGTSGNTIYF. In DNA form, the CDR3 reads TGTGCCAGCAGTTTAGCCGGGACCTCTGGAAACACCATATATTTT.

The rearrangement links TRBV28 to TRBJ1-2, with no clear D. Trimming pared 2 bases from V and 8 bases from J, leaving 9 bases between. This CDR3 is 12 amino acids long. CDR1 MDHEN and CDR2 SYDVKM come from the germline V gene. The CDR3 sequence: CASSLNRVGYTF. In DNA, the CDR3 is TGTGCCAGCAGTTTAAATAGAGTAGGCTACACCTTC.

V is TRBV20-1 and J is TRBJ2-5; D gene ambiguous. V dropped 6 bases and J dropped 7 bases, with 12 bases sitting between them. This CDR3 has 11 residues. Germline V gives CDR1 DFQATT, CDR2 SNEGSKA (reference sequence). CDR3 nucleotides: TGCAGTGCCCATCTACCGGCGACCCAGTACTTC. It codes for CSAHLPATQYF.

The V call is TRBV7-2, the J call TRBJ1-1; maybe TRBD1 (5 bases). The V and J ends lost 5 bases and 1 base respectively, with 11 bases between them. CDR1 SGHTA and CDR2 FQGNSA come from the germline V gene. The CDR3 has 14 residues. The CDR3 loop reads CASSPGGQNTEAFF. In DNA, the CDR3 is TGTGCCAGCAGCCCAGGAGGACAGAACACTGAAGCTTTCTTT. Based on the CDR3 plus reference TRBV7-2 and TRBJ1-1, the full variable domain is GAGVSQSPSNKVTEKGKDVELRCDPISGHTALYWYRQSLGQGLEFLIYFQGNSAPDKSGLPSDRFSAERTGGSVSTLTIQRTQQEDSAVYLCASSPGGQNTEAFFGQGTRLTVV.

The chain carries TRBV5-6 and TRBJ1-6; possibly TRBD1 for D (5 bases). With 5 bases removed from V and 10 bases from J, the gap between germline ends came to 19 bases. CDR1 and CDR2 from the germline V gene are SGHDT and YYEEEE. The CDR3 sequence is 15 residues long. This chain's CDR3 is CASRSFSGSGSPLHF. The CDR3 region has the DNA TGTGCCAGCAGATCGTTCAGTGGCTCAGGGTCACCCCTCCACTTT.